Listed here is a single T cell receptor (beta chain). Researchers ran the PCR with 60 Vbeta and 13 Jbeta primers. TCRdb's copy holds only in-frame clones and misses some; the assay was immunoSEQ multiplex PCR. The repertoire has under 150,000 clones, roughly 70% of them found once; the top ten carry about 7.7%. The sample comes from a study of cytomegalovirus exposure and HLA in healthy donors. The CDR3 totals 16 residues. The germline CDR1 and CDR2 sequences are LNHNV and YYDKDF (reference sequence). V trimming: 5 bases; J trimming: 1 base; junction bases outside the gene matches: 8. The receptor was isolated from a man in his late teens or twenties in good health and CMV-seropositive. This chain joins TRBV15 and TRBJ2-1; 7 bases map to TRBD2. Sequenced: PBMCs. CDR3 coding DNA: TGTGCCACCAGCCCAGTTGGGCGGGGGTCCTACAATGAGCAGTTCTTC. This codes for CATSPVGRGSYNEQFF.